This is a list of T cell receptor beta chains from one sample in a study of shared clonotypes between healthy human individuals. TCRdb's table, derived via immunoSEQ multiplex PCR, lists solely in-frame clones and lacks some. The sample records about 700,000 clones, roughly 94% being singletons. The specimen was naive CD8+ T cells sorted from blood. These receptors were taken from a man aged 30 to 45 in good health. Both conserved end residues are part of each CDR3. A D gene is named only where the DNA matches it firmly. Size values are once, few and many counts, or a class for expanded clones, and some rows have none.

-	TRBV6-5	TRBJ2-7	12	-	CASSYPGSEQYF	TGTGCCAGCAGTTACCCGGGTTCCGAGCAGTACTTC
-	TRBV9	TRBJ2-1	14	TRBD2	CASSSSGRGNEQFF	TGTGCCAGCAGCTCTAGCGGGAGAGGTAATGAGCAGTTCTTC
once	TRBV4-1	TRBJ2-7	15	-	CASSQAGSSSYEQYF	TGCGCCAGCAGCCAAGCCGGGTCCAGCTCCTACGAGCAGTACTTC
-	TRBV18	TRBJ2-1	14	-	CASSPRARSGEQFF	TGTGCCAGCTCACCACGGGCCCGGAGTGGTGAGCAGTTCTTC
-	TRBV9	TRBJ1-1	13	TRBD1	CASSPGTVTEAFF	TGTGCCAGCAGCCCCGGGACAGTCACTGAAGCTTTCTTT
-	TRBV25-1	TRBJ2-2	18	-	CASMAGRLKERNPGELFF	TGTGCCAGCATGGCGGGACGCCTAAAGGAGCGGAACCCCGGGGAGCTGTTTTTT
-	TRBV13	TRBJ2-2	16	-	CASTERSGPNTGELFF	TGTGCCAGCACCGAAAGGAGCGGACCGAACACCGGGGAGCTGTTTTTT
-	TRBV27	TRBJ2-7	13	-	CASSLTVTYEQYF	TGTGCCAGCAGTCTTACTGTTACCTACGAGCAGTACTTC
-	TRBV7-9	TRBJ2-1	17	TRBD2	CASNSRLAGGWDNEQFF	TGTGCCAGCAACTCCAGACTAGCGGGAGGGTGGGACAATGAGCAGTTCTTC
-	TRBV28	TRBJ1-1	13	TRBD1	CASSRTGGTEAFF	TGTGCCAGCAGTCGGACAGGGGGCACTGAAGCTTTCTTT
-	TRBV19	TRBJ2-1	15	TRBD2	CASRERESSYNEQFF	TGTGCCAGTAGAGAGCGGGAGAGCTCCTACAATGAGCAGTTCTTC
-	TRBV7-9	TRBJ2-2	12	-	CASSSDRRKLFF	TGTGCCAGCAGCTCAGACAGGAGGAAACTGTTTTTT
-	TRBV11-2	TRBJ2-3	12	-	CASSLQGDTQYF	TGTGCCAGCAGCTTACAGGGGGATACGCAGTATTTT
-	TRBV4-3	TRBJ2-3	15	-	CASSQDRVTTDTQYF	TGCGCCAGCAGCCAAGACAGGGTAACCACAGATACGCAGTATTTT
-	TRBV2	TRBJ2-1	12	TRBD1	CASRDRVNEQFF	TGTGCCAGCAGAGACAGGGTTAATGAGCAGTTCTTC
-	TRBV28	TRBJ1-4	16	TRBD1	CASSSTGKATNEKLFF	TGTGCCAGCAGTTCGACAGGGAAAGCAACTAATGAAAAACTGTTTTTT